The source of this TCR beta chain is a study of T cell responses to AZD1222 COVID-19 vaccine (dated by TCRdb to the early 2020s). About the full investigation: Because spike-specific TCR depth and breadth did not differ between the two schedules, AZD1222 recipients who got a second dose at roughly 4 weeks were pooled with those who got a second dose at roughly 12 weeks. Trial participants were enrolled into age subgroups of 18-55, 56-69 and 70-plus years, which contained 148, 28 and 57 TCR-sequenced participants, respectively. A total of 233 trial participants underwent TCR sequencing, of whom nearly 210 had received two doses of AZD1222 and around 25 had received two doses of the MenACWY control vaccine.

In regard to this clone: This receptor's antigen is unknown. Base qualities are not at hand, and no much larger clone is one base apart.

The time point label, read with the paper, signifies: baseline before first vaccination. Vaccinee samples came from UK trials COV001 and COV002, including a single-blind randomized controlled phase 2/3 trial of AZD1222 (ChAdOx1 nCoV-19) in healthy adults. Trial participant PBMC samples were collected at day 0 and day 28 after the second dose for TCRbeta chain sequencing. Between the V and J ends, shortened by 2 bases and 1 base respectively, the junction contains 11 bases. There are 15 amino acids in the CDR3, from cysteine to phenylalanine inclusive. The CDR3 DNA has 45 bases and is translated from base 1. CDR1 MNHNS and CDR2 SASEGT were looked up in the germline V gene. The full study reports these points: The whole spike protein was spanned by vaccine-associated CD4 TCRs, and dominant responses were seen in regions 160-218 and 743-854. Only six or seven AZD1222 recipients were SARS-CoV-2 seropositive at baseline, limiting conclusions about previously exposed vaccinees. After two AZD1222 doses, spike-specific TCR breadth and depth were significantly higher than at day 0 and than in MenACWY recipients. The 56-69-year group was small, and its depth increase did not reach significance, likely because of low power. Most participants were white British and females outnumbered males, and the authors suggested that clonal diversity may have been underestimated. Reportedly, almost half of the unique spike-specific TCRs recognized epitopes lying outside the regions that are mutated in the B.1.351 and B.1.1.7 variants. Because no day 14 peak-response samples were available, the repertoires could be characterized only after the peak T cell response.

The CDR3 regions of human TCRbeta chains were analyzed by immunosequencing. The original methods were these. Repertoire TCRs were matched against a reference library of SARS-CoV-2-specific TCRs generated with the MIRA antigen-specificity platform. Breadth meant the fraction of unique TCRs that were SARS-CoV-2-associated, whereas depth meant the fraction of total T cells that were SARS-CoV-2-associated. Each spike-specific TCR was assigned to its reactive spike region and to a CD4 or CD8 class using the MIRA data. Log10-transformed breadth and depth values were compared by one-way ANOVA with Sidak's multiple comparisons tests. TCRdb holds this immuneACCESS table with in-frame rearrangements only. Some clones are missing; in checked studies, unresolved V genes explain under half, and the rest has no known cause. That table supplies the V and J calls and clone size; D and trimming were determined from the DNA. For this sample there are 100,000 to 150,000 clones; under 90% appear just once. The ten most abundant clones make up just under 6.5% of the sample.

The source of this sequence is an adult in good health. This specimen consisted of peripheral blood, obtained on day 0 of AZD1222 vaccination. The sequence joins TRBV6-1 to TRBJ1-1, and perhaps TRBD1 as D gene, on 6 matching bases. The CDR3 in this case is CASSEMDSPNTEAFF. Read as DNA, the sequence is TGTGCCAGCAGTGAAATGGACAGCCCGAACACTGAAGCTTTCTTT.